Listed below are T cell receptor beta chains from one sample, sequenced in a study of patients and donors after allogeneic stem cell transplantation. MiXCR, run by TCRdb on the RT-PCR reads, gives a single entry per CDR3 protein. The sample includes roughly 960,000 distinct CDR3 sequences, approximately 18% of them seen just once. Sequenced material: blood, either unsorted or a sorted T cell fraction (not recorded which). These receptors originate from a human donor who was either an allogeneic HSCT recipient or a stem cell or donor lymphocyte infusion donor (not recorded which). It is not recorded whose cells these are; they may come from a transplant donor. The CDR3 runs from the conserved cysteine through the conserved F or W. Each record gives: J gene, clone size, V gene, D gene, CDR3 protein, CDR3 DNA. D genes are given only for firm matches. A row's size may be missing; if present it is once, few, many or a size class.

TRBJ2-5,NA,TRBV30,NA,CAWSVLDGPETQYF,TGTGCCTGGAGTGTACTGGACGGACCAGAGACCCAGTACTTC
TRBJ2-1,few,TRBV11-3,TRBD2,CASSLEGLARNEQFF,TGTGCCAGCAGCTTAGAGGGACTAGCGAGGAATGAGCAGTTCTTC
TRBJ1-1,NA,TRBV12-3/TRBV12-4,NA,CASSLENMENTEAFF,TGTGCCAGCAGTTTAGAGAACATGGAGAACACTGAAGCTTTCTTT
TRBJ2-3,once,TRBV28,NA,CASSTKASDTQYF,TGTGCCAGCAGTACGAAAGCTTCGGATACGCAGTATTTT
TRBJ2-5,NA,TRBV7-3,NA,CASSLRGDATQYF,TGTGCCAGCAGCTTACGGGGAGACGCGACCCAGTACTTC
TRBJ2-1,NA,TRBV4-1,NA,CASSQVSRGLYNEQFF,TGCGCCAGCAGCCAAGTGAGCAGGGGACTGTACAATGAGCAGTTCTTC
TRBJ2-5,NA,TRBV20-1,NA,CSARPAGQETQYF,TGCAGTGCGCGACCCGCGGGTCAAGAGACCCAGTACTTC
TRBJ2-1,NA,TRBV12-3/TRBV12-4,TRBD2,CASSPSTSGSNEQFF,TGTGCCAGCAGTCCCAGCACTAGCGGGAGCAATGAGCAGTTCTTC
TRBJ2-2,NA,TRBV7-3,NA,CASSPPGRRTGELFF,TGTGCCAGCAGCCCCCCAGGACGTAGGACCGGGGAGCTGTTTTTT
TRBJ2-5,NA,TRBV7-8,TRBD2,CASSPSRLAGMETQYF,TGTGCCAGCAGTCCATCTAGACTAGCGGGGATGGAGACCCAGTACTTC
TRBJ2-6,NA,TRBV11-3,NA,CASTNRKGSGANVLTF,TGTGCCAGCACAAATAGGAAGGGGTCTGGGGCCAACGTCCTGACTTTC
TRBJ1-6,few,TRBV10-3,TRBD1,CAIRDGQGKNSPLHF,TGTGCCATCAGAGACGGACAGGGTAAAAATTCACCCCTCCACTTT
TRBJ1-2,few,TRBV12-3/TRBV12-4,NA,CASSTRRSGYTF,TGTGCCAGCTCGACACGGCGCTCCGGCTACACCTTC
TRBJ2-1,few,TRBV4-3,NA,CASSQAGASYNEQFF,TGCGCCAGCAGCCAAGCCGGAGCCTCCTACAATGAGCAGTTCTTC
TRBJ2-7,NA,TRBV5-5,NA,CASSFQFGESYEQYF,TGTGCCAGCAGCTTTCAATTCGGGGAGTCCTACGAGCAGTACTTC
TRBJ2-2,NA,TRBV5-6,TRBD2,CASSGVWASGNTGELFF,TGTGCCAGCAGCGGTGTTTGGGCTAGCGGGAACACCGGGGAGCTGTTTTTT
TRBJ2-1,NA,TRBV12-3/TRBV12-4,TRBD2,CASSPGLAGGINEQFF,TGTGCCAGCAGTCCGGGACTAGCGGGGGGGATTAATGAGCAGTTCTTC
TRBJ1-1,NA,TRBV18,TRBD1,CASSPTKDRVSPEAFF,TGTGCCAGCTCACCCACAAAGGACAGGGTCTCCCCTGAAGCTTTCTTT